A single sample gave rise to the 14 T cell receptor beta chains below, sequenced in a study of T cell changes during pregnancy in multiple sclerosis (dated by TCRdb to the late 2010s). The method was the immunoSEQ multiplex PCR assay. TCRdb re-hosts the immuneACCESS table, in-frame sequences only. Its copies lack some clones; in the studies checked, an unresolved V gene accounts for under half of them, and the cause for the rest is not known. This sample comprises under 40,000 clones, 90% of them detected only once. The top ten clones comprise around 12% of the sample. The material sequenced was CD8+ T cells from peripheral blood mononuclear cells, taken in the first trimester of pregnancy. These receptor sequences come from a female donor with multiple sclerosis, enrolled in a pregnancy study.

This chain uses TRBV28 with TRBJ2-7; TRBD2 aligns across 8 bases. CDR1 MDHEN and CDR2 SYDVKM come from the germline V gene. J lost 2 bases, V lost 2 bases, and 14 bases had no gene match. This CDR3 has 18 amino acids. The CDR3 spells CASSLIGGDSGNPYEQYF. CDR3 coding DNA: TGTGCCAGCAGTTTAATCGGGGGGGATAGCGGGAATCCCTACGAGCAGTACTTC.

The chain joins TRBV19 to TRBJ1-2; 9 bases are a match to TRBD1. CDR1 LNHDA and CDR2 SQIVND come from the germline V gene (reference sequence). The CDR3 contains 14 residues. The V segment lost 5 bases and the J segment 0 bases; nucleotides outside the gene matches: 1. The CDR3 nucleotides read TGTGCCAGTAGTCGACAGGGGGCTAACTATGGCTACACCTTC. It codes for CASSRQGANYGYTF.

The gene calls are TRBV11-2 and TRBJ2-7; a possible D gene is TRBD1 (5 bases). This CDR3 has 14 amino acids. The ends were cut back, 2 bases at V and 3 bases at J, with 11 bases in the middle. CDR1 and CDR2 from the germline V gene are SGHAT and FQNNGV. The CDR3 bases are TGTGCCAGCAGCTTATGGCAGGGAATCTACGAGCAGTACTTC. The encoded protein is CASSLWQGIYEQYF.

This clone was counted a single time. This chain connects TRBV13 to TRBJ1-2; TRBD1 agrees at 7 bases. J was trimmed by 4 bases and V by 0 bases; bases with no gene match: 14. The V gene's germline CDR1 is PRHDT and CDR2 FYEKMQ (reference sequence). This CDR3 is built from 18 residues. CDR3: CASSLGLTLGGAPYGYTF. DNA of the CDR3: TGTGCCAGCAGCTTAGGGTTAACCCTAGGGGGCGCTCCCTATGGCTACACCTTC. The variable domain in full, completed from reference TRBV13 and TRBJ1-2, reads AAGVIQSPRHLIKEKRETATLKCYPIPRHDTVYWYQQGPGQDPQFLISFYEKMQSDKGSIPDRFSAQQFSDYHSELNMSSLELGDSALYFCASSLGLTLGGAPYGYTFGSGTRLTVV.

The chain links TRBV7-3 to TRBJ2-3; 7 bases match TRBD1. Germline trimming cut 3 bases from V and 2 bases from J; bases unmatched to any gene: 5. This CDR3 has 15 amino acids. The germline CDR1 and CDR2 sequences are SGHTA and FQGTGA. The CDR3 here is CASSFRQGPTDTQYF. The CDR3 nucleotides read TGTGCCAGCAGCTTTAGACAGGGACCCACAGATACGCAGTATTTT.

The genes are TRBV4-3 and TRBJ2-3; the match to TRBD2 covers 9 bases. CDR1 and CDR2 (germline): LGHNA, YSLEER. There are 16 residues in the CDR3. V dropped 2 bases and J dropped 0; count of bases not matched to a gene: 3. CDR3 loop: CASSQHSGRSTDTQYF. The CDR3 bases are TGCGCCAGCAGCCAACATAGCGGGAGAAGCACAGATACGCAGTATTTT.

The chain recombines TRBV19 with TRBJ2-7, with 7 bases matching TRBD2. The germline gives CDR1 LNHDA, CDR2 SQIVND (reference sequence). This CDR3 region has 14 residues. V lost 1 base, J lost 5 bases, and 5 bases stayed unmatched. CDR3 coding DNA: TGTGCCAGTAGTATAGCGGGAGGAGGAAACGAGCAGTACTTC. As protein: CASSIAGGGNEQYF.

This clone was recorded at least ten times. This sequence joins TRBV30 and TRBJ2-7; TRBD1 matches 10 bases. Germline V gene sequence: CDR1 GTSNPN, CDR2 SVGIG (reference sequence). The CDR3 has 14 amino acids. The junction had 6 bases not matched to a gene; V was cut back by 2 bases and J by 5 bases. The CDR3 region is CAWSTGTGAHEQYF. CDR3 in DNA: TGTGCCTGGAGTACCGGGACAGGGGCCCACGAGCAGTACTTC.

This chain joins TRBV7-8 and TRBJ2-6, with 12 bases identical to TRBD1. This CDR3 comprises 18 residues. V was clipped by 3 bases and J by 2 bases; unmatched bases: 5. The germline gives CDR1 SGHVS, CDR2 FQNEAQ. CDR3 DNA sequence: TGTGCCAGCAGCTTCCCCGGGACAGGGGGCGCTGGGGCCAACGTCCTGACTTTC. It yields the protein CASSFPGTGGAGANVLTF.

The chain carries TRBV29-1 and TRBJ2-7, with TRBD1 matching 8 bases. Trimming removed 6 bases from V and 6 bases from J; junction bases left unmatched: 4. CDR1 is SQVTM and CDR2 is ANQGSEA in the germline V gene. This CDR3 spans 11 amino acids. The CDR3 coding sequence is TGCAGCGTCGTCACAGGGGGCGAGCAGTACTTC. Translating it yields CSVVTGGEQYF.

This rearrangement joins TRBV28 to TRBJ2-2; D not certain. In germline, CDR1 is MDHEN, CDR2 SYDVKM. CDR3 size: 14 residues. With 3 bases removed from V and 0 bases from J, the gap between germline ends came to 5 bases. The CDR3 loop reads CASSFRANTGELFF. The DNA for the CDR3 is TGTGCCAGCAGTTTCCGGGCGAACACCGGGGAGCTGTTTTTT.

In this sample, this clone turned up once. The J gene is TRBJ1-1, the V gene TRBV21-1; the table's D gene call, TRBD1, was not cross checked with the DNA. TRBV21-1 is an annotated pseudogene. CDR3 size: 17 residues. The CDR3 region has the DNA TGTGCCAGCAGCAAGTCTATTGGACAGAAGGGTGGGACTGAAGCTTTCTTT. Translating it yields CASSKSIGQKGGTEAFF.

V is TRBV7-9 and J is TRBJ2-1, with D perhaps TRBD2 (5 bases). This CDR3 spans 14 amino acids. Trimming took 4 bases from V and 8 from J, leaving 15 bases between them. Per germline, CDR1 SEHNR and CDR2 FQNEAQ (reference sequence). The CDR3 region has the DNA TGTGCCAGCAGCTCGCCCACTAGTTTCGATGAGCAGTTCTTC. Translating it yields CASSSPTSFDEQFF.

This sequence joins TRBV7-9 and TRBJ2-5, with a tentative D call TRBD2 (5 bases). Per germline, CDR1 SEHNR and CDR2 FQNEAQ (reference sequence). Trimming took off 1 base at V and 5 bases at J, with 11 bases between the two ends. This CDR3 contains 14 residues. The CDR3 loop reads CASSLVGAWETQYF. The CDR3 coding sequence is TGTGCCAGCAGCTTAGTGGGAGCCTGGGAGACCCAGTACTTC.